This TCR beta chain comes out of a study of blood T cells in healthy people across ages (dated by TCRdb to about 2015). Context from the whole study: In model experiments, template switching captured roughly one uniquely barcoded TCR beta cDNA molecule for every two T cells. Age-related changes in TCR beta repertoire diversity were measured in the study by deep sequencing normalized with unique cDNA molecular identifiers. Four age groups were formed from the donors: young (average roughly 15 years), middle-aged (around 37), aged (approximately 60) and long-lived (about 75). Donors of different ages were randomly distributed across sequencing lanes to avoid experimental bias. For two donors (one aged 18 to 29 and one aged 80 or older), the study analyzed two additional independent replicas of 1 million unique cDNA reads from the same blood draw.

Via the germline V gene, CDR1 is SGHRS and CDR2 YFSETQ. CDR3 length: 16 amino acids, cysteine to phenylalanine. Of all the DNA, just the CDR3 is kept, 48 bases in frame from base 1. V was cut back by 0 bases and J by 2 bases, leaving a gap of 12 bases between them. Donors were 30 to 45 systemically healthy Caucasian individuals from Russia aged roughly 6 to 90 years. Each donor gave 9 to 10 milliliters of peripheral blood, collected into EDTA-treated Vacutainer tubes. PBMCs were isolated by Ficoll-Paque density-gradient centrifugation, with at least 6 million obtained per sample. Total RNA, at least 6 micrograms per sample, was extracted from PBMCs with Trizol reagent. For every donor, flow cytometry on a PBMC aliquot measured the percentage of naive CD45RAhigh/CD27high T cells. The study at large found these results: Because the CMV infection status of the donors was unknown, age-related changes in expanded clonotypes may potentially have been confounded. The percentage of naive T cells measured by flow cytometry correlated strongly with observed TCR beta diversity. The long-lived group showed more naive CD4+ T cells, fewer expanded clones and increased TCR diversity than the aged group, suggesting age selection. Estimates of total diversity from one million sequenced T cells were regarded as lower bounds and underestimates. As age increased, observed TCR beta diversity per million T cells dropped in a roughly linear way, and a significant reduction was already evident by age around 41. Since profiling was done on bulk unsorted PBMCs, naive and antigen-experienced compartments could not be conclusively compared.

Libraries were prepared through 5' RACE. Sequencing was performed on an Illumina HiSeq 2500. A second PCR of roughly 7 to 11 cycles was run with a J-beta primer mix and a sample-barcoded 5' primer. A template-switch 5' adaptor carrying 12 random nucleotides introduced a unique molecular identifier onto each TCR beta cDNA molecule. Each sample yielded at least 2.5 million CDR3-containing paired-end reads. First-strand cDNA synthesis was performed from all RNA using the Mint cDNA synthesis kit, with priming by a TRBC-specific oligonucleotide. All cDNA was treated with uracil-DNA glycosylase and then went through a first 18-cycle PCR with the universal primers M1SS and BC2_uni_R. The original methods were these. For normalization, 1 million high-quality reads, each with a distinct molecular identifier, were randomly selected from each sample. Reads sharing molecular identifiers were discarded rather than binned into consensus sequences. MiTCR, set to a Q25 quality threshold and the strictest error-elimination algorithm, was used for CDR3 identification, clonotype clustering and error correction. A nonparametric unseen species model using Euler transformation provided a lower-bound estimate of total TCR beta diversity. Using fastp trimming at Q25 and MiXCR clonotype assembly, TCRdb reanalyzed the public sequencing data and kept in-frame beta chains. All rows with the same CDR3 protein become a single entry with the most common DNA and genes. The V and J calls come from TCRdb's annotation, not from the publication. This sample holds 1.5 million or so distinct CDR3 sequences; around two fifths were observed only once. The ten top clones hold 7.9% of the sample.

The sample holds one count of this clonotype. Its target antigen remains unknown. No base quality information exists; no much larger clone differs at one position. The chain links TRBV5-1 with TRBJ2-4, with TRBD2 perhaps the D gene, on 5 matching bases. Sequenced material: blood. The clonotype was recovered from a woman aged 18-29 years in good health. The DNA sequence is as follows: TGCGCCAGCAGCTTGGAGGCATCGGGATCCAAAAACATTCAGTACTTC. Its amino acids are CASSLEASGSKNIQYF.